What follows are 3 T cell receptor beta chains derived from one specimen sequenced in a study of OX40 agonist ivuxolimab in advanced cancers. TCRdb's copy holds only in-frame clones and misses some; the assay was immunoSEQ multiplex PCR. The table has about 50,000 clones, 60% to 80% seen once. This specimen was CD4+ or CD8+ T cells sorted from blood, taken in a trial of the OX40 agonist ivuxolimab. All receptors come from an adult with an advanced solid tumor such as melanoma, head and neck, liver or kidney cancer.

The gene calls are TRBV5-3 and TRBJ1-3; weak D call: TRBD1 (6 bases). TRBV5-3 is known as an ORF, though its function is uncertain. Deletions cut 4 bases from V and 2 bases from J, with 16 bases between. The CDR3 length is 16 residues. The CDR3 sequence is CARSPDPTGTGNTIYF. The CDR3 region has the DNA TGTGCCAGAAGCCCCGACCCAACAGGGACTGGAAACACCATATATTTT.

The chain combines TRBV7-6 with TRBJ2-7; 7 bases map to TRBD2. The CDR3 spans 16 residues. Germline lookup yields CDR1 SGHVS and CDR2 FNYEAQ. Unmatched junction bases numbered 7, after V lost 1 base and J lost 1 base. In nucleotides, the CDR3 is TGTGCCAGCAGCTTAGGGGCAGCGGGGAATTCCTACGAGCAGTACTTC. It translates to CASSLGAAGNSYEQYF.

The chain joins TRBV5-1 to TRBJ1-3, with no clear D. The V gene's germline CDR1 is SGHRS and CDR2 YFSETQ. V lost 4 bases, J lost 2 bases, and 7 bases lay in between. This CDR3 contains 13 residues. The CDR3 DNA reads as TGCGCCAGCAGCCAAGACACTGGAAACACCATATATTTT. This encodes CASSQDTGNTIYF.